Below, 20 T cell receptor beta chains from the same sample are listed, as sequenced in a study of T cells in Graves' hyperthyroidism and ophthalmopathy. Researchers took RNA transcripts and amplified the TCR beta CDR3 regions from them. Initially, a first-round RT-PCR of the TCR CDR3 employed the HTBI primer set. TCRdb re-called the multiplex PCR reads through MiXCR, storing one row per CDR3 protein. Counted here are hundreds of thousands of distinct CDR3 sequences, 38% occurring once; the ten biggest clones make up 7% to 10%. Sequenced input: blood. These receptors originate from a man between 18 and 35 years old with Graves' hyperthyroidism.

V is TRBV7-9 and J is TRBJ2-1, with 9 nucleotides matching TRBD2. The CDR3 has 16 amino acids. After removal of 3 bases from V and 1 base from J, the junction contained 4 bases not matched to a gene. Germline CDR1 reads SEHNR; CDR2 reads FQNEAQ (reference sequence). This chain's CDR3 is CASSFPSGKSYNEQFF. DNA for the CDR3: TGTGCCAGCAGCTTTCCTAGCGGGAAATCCTACAATGAGCAGTTCTTC.

The rearrangement uses TRBV7-9 and TRBJ1-2; 7 bases fit TRBD1. Germline trimming cut 3 bases from V and 10 bases from J; bases unmatched to any gene: 5. The CDR3 is 12 amino acids. Germline V CDR1 and CDR2: SEHNR, FQNEAQ (reference sequence). CDR3 protein: CASSLGDRYYTF. In nucleotides, the CDR3 is TGTGCCAGCAGCTTGGGGGACAGATACTACACCTTC.

This sequence joins TRBV9 and TRBJ2-7; TRBD1 is a possible D gene (6 bases). V lost 4 bases and J 3 bases, leaving 20 bases between the germline ends. This CDR3 spans 16 amino acids. Germline assignment: CDR1 SGDLS and CDR2 YYNGEE. The CDR3 DNA reads TGTGCCAGCAGCCAATGGGGCCGGGACAAGGACTACGAGCAGTACTTC. This codes for CASSQWGRDKDYEQYF. Looking up the rest from reference TRBV9 and TRBJ2-7 gives the full variable domain: DSGVTQTPKHLITATGQRVTLRCSPRSGDLSVYWYQQSLDQGLQFLIQYYNGEERAKGNILERFSAQQFPDLHSELNLSSLELGDSALYFCASSQWGRDKDYEQYFGPGTRLTVT.

The chain links TRBV9 to TRBJ2-5; maybe TRBD1 (6 bases). CDR1 is SGDLS and CDR2 is YYNGEE in the germline V gene. CDR3 length: 14 residues. The ends were cut back, 1 base at V and 1 base at J, with 8 bases in the middle. CDR3: CASSVRGFQETQYF. The CDR3 DNA is TGTGCCAGCAGCGTAAGGGGGTTCCAAGAGACCCAGTACTTC.

The V call is TRBV29-1, the J call TRBJ2-7, with D hard to call. Gene TRBJ2-1 matches the end of the DNA better, so the J call may be wrong. The CDR3 covers 14 residues. Germline V gives CDR1 SQVTM, CDR2 ANQGSEA. CDR3 sequence: CSVEDHAGRNEQFF. DNA for the CDR3: TGCAGCGTTGAAGATCATGCAGGAAGAAATGAGCAGTTCTTC.

This chain connects TRBV11-2 to TRBJ1-6, with D possibly matching TRBD1 (6 bases). The CDR3 consists of 16 residues. Between the trimmed V and J ends, which lost 5 bases and 6 bases, there was a span of 17 bases. The V gene's germline CDR1 is SGHAT and CDR2 FQNNGV. CDR3 DNA sequence: TGTGCCAGCAGCCAAGATTTCGACAGGCGTAATTCACCCCTCCACTTT. Translation gives CASSQDFDRRNSPLHF.

In its sample, this clonotype was seen many times. The rearrangement links TRBV2 to TRBJ1-1; D not certain. The V gene's germline CDR1 is SNHLY and CDR2 FYNNEI. V lost 1 base and J lost 1, with 7 bases in between. The CDR3 totals 14 residues. The CDR3 DNA reads TGTGCCAGCAGTGAAGACGGTTCGAACACTGAAGCTTTCTTT. It yields the protein CASSEDGSNTEAFF. The variable domain in full, with the rest retrieved from reference TRBV2 and TRBJ1-1, is EPEVTQTPSHQVTQMGQEVILRCVPISNHLYFYWYRQILGQKVEFLVSFYNNEISEKSEIFDDQFSVERPDGSNFTLKIRSTKLEDSAMYFCASSEDGSNTEAFFGQGTRLTVV.

This clonotype was seen many times. The CDR3 bases are TGTGCCAGCAGGGAGGGGGCCAACGTCCTGACTTTC. It specifies CASREGANVLTF. The chain joins TRBV12-3 or TRBV12-4 to TRBJ2-6; D is uncertain. The length of the CDR3 is 12 residues. The germline V and J ends were trimmed by 6 bases and 4 bases, with 4 bases remaining between them.

The table lists this clonotype with many counts. CDR3 DNA: TGTGCCAGCACCACGACAGGGGACGGACATTACGGCTACACCTTC. Its protein product is CASTTTGDGHYGYTF. J is TRBJ1-2 and V is TRBV2, with 8 nucleotides matching TRBD1. Losses at the gene ends were 7 bases for V and 8 bases for J; bases not matched to a gene: 15. CDR1 and CDR2 from the germline V gene are SNHLY and FYNNEI. The CDR3 runs to 15 residues. The variable domain in full, completed from reference TRBV2 and TRBJ1-2, reads EPEVTQTPSHQVTQMGQEVILRCVPISNHLYFYWYRQILGQKVEFLVSFYNNEISEKSEIFDDQFSVERPDGSNFTLKIRSTKLEDSAMYFCASTTTGDGHYGYTFGSGTRLTVV.

This clonotype showed up just a few times. This sequence joins TRBV2 and TRBJ2-5, with TRBD2 identical over 10 bases. The trim removed 7 bases at V and 4 bases at J, leaving 9 bases unmatched. Germline V gene sequence: CDR1 SNHLY, CDR2 FYNNEI. CDR3 length: 15 amino acids. CDR3 DNA sequence: TGTGCCAGCATTGGGGAGCGGGAGGGAGGAGAGACCCAGTACTTC. Its protein is CASIGEREGGETQYF.

Turning to this clonotype: A read error may be the cause here, since a much bigger clone is one base away. The CDR3 reads CASNATGELFF. CDR3 nucleotide sequence: TGTGCCAGCAACGCCACCGGGGAGCTGTTTTTT. This chain connects TRBV2 to TRBJ2-2; D not resolved. There are 11 residues in the CDR3. Germline CDR1 is SNHLY and CDR2 is FYNNEI. Trimming removed 7 bases from V and 4 bases from J, with 4 bases in between.

This clonotype has a count of ten or more. This chain connects TRBV29-1 to TRBJ1-1; D unresolved. This CDR3 region has 13 residues. Germline CDR1 and CDR2: SQVTM and ANQGSEA. The ends were cut back, 7 bases at V and 6 bases at J, with 18 bases in the middle. The CDR3 is CSGSRPNLAEAFF. As DNA, the CDR3 is TGCAGCGGATCACGGCCAAATCTCGCTGAAGCTTTCTTT.

This clonotype was seen a few times. A much larger clone is a single base away; this may be a read error. V usage is TRBV7-9 and J usage is TRBJ1-1, with unresolved D. CDR1 is SEHNR and CDR2 is FQNEAQ in the germline V gene (reference sequence). V lost 2 bases to trimming and J lost 1 base, with 8 bases between them. This CDR3 region has 14 residues. The chain's CDR3 is CASSLNPGNTEAFF. For the CDR3, the DNA is TGTGCCAGCAGCTTAAACCCAGGGAACACTGAAGCTTTCTTT. The whole variable domain, filled in from reference TRBV7-9 and TRBJ1-1, reads DTGVSQNPRHKITKRGQNVTFRCDPISEHNRLYWYRQTLGQGPEFLTYFQNEAQLEKSRLLSDRFSAERPKGSFSTLEIQRTEQGDSAMYLCASSLNPGNTEAFFGQGTRLTVV.

CDR3 DNA: TGCGCCAGCGGTCGGACAGGCTTCACCGGGGAGCTGTTTTTT. This translates into CASGRTGFTGELFF. The chain uses TRBV5-1 and TRBJ2-2; the match to TRBD1 covers 7 bases. The CDR3 is made up of 14 amino acids. The V and J ends lost 7 bases and 4 bases, in that order; junction bases with no gene match: 7. Per the germline V gene, CDR1 is SGHRS and CDR2 is YFSETQ.

For this clonotype: In this CDR3 the conserved last residue, phenylalanine or tryptophan, is missing, so a read error is likely. J is TRBJ1-1 and V is TRBV5-1; possibly TRBD1 for D (5 bases). V lost 3 bases, J lost 5 bases, and 17 bases lay in between. Germline CDR1 is SGHRS and CDR2 is YFSETQ. This CDR3 is built from 15 residues. This CDR3 reads CASSSAVVGGTEAFL. Written as DNA, the CDR3 is TGCGCCAGCAGCTCGGCAGTTGTTGGGGGGACTGAAGCTTTCTTG.

This sequence joins TRBV24-1 and TRBJ2-2; TRBD1 matches 8 bases. Per the germline V gene, CDR1 is KGHDR and CDR2 is SFDVKD. The CDR3 sequence is 14 residues long. J lost 0 bases, V lost 11 bases, and 4 bases had no gene match. The CDR3 bases are TGTGCCAGCGGACAGGGCACGAACACCGGGGAGCTGTTTTTT. Protein product: CASGQGTNTGELFF.

At least ten counts were recorded for this clonotype. The chain has TRBV25-1 and TRBJ1-2, with D perhaps TRBD1 (5 bases). CDR3 length: 12 amino acids. Germline CDR1 MGHDK, CDR2 SYGVNS. Deletions cut 4 bases from V and 8 bases from J, with 11 bases between. As DNA, the CDR3 is TGTGCCAGCAGTGCCTACAGGTCAGGCTACACCTTC. Translation gives CASSAYRSGYTF.

The DNA of the CDR3 is TGTGCCAGCAGCGGCGGGATAGATTATAATTCACCCCTCCACTTT. This codes for CASSGGIDYNSPLHF. The V gene is TRBV7-8, the J gene TRBJ1-6; D gene ambiguous. The CDR3 totals 15 residues. V was clipped by 5 bases and J by 4 bases, with 12 bases between them. CDR1 and CDR2 from the germline V gene are SGHVS and FQNEAQ.

In nucleotides, the CDR3 is TGTGCCAGCAGCCCTTTCTCTGACACCGGGGAGCTGTTTTTT. Translated: CASSPFSDTGELFF. V is TRBV9 and J is TRBJ2-2, with D hard to call. The V end lost 4 bases, the J end lost 3 bases, and 10 bases lay between the germline ends. Per the germline V gene, CDR1 is SGDLS and CDR2 is YYNGEE. CDR3 length: 14 residues.

To note about this clonotype: A much bigger clone sits one base away, suggesting this may be a read error. CDR3 sequence: CASMGGRGTYEQYF. The CDR3 nucleotides read TGTGCCAGCATGGGAGGGAGGGGGACCTACGAGCAGTACTTC. V is TRBV2 and J is TRBJ2-7; possible D gene TRBD2, 7 bases. From germline, CDR1 is SNHLY and CDR2 FYNNEI. The CDR3 is made up of 14 amino acids. Trimming took 7 bases from V and 2 from J, leaving 15 bases between them.